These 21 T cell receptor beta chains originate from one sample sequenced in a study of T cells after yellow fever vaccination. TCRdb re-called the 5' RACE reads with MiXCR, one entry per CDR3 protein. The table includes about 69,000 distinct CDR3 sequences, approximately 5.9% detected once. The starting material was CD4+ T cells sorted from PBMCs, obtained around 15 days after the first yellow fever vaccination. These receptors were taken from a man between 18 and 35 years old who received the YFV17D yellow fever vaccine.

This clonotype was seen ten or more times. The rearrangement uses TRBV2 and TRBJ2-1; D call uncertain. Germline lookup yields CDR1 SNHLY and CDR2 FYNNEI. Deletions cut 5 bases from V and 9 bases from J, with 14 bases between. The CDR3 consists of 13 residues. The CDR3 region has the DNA TGTGCCAGCAGTACGTATGCGGACGGTGAGCAGTTCTTC. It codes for CASSTYADGEQFF. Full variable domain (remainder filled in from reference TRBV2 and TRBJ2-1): EPEVTQTPSHQVTQMGQEVILRCVPISNHLYFYWYRQILGQKVEFLVSFYNNEISEKSEIFDDQFSVERPDGSNFTLKIRSTKLEDSAMYFCASSTYADGEQFFGPGTRLTVL.

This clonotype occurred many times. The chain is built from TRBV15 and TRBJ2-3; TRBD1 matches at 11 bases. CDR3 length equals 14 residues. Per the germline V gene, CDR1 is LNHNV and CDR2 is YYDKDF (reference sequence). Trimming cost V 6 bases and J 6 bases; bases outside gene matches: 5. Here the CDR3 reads CATRGGQGGDTQYF. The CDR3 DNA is TGTGCCACCAGAGGGGGACAGGGGGGCGATACGCAGTATTTT.

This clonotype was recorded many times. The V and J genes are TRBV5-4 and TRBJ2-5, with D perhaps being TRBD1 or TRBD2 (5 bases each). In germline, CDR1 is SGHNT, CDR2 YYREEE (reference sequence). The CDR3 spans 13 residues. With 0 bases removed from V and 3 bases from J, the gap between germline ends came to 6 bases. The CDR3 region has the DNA TGTGCCAGCAGCTTGGGAGGGGAAGAGACCCAGTACTTC. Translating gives CASSLGGEETQYF.

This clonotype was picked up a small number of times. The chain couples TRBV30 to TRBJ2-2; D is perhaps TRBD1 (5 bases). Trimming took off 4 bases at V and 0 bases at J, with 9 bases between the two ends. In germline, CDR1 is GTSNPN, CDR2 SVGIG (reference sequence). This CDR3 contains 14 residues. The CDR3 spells CAWTQGANTGELFF. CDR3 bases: TGTGCCTGGACCCAGGGTGCGAACACCGGGGAGCTGTTTTTT.

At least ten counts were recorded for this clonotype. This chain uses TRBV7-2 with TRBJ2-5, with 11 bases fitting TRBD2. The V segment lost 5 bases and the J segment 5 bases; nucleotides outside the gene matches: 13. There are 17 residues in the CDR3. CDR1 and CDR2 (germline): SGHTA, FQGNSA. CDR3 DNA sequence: TGTGCCAGCAGCGCGAACGAGCCTAGCGGGGGGTCGGAGACCCAGTACTTC. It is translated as CASSANEPSGGSETQYF. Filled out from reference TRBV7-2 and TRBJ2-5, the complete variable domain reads GAGVSQSPSNKVTEKGKDVELRCDPISGHTALYWYRQSLGQGLEFLIYFQGNSAPDKSGLPSDRFSAERTGGSVSTLTIQRTQQEDSAVYLCASSANEPSGGSETQYFGPGTRLLVL.

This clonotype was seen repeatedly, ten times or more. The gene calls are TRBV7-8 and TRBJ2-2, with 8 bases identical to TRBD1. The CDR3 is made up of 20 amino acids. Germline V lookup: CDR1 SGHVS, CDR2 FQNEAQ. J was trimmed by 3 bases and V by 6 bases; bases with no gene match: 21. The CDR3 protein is CASRLRTGRGLRLDTGELFF. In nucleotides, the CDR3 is TGTGCCAGCAGATTAAGAACAGGCAGGGGGCTGCGTTTAGACACCGGGGAGCTGTTTTTT.

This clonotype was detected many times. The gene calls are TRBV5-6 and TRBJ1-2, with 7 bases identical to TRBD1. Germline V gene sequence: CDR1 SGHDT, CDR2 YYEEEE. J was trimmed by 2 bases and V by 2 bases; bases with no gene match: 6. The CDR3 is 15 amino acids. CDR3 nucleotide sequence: TGTGCCAGCAGCTTTCCCAAGGGACAGAACTATGGCTACACCTTC. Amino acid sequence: CASSFPKGQNYGYTF.

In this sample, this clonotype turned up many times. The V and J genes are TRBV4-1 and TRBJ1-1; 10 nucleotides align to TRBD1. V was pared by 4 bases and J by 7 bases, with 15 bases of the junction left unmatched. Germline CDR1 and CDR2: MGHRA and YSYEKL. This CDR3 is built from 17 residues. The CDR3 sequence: CASSREPRRQGADEAFF. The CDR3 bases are TGCGCCAGCAGCCGAGAACCCAGGAGACAGGGGGCCGATGAAGCTTTCTTT.

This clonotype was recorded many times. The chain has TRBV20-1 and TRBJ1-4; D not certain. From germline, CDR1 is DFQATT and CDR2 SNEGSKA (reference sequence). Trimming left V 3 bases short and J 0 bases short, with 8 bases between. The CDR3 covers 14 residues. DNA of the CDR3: TGCAGTGCTAGGCTCGGGACAACTAATGAAAAACTGTTTTTT. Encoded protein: CSARLGTTNEKLFF.

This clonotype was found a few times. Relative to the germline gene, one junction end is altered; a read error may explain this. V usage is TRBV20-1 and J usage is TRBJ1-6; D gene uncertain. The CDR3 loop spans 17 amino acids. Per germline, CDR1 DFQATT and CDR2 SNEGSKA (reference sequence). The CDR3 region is CCARDSELSSYNSPLHF. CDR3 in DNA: TGCTGTGCTAGAGATTCAGAACTGAGCTCCTATAATTCACCCCTCCACTTT.

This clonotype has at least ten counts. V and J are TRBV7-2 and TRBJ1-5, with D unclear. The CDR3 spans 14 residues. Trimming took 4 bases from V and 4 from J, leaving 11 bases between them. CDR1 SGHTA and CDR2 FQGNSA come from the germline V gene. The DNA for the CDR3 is TGTGCCAGCAGCTCCAGGTCGGGGAATCAGCCCCAGCATTTT. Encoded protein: CASSSRSGNQPQHF.

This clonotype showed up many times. CDR3 region: CASSYSGNSYNEQFF. The CDR3 coding sequence is TGTGCCAGCAGTTATTCAGGCAACTCCTACAATGAGCAGTTCTTC. The chain recombines TRBV6-9 with TRBJ2-1; D is undetermined. Germline V lookup: CDR1 MNHGY, CDR2 SVAAGI. The CDR3 is 15 residues long. The ends were cut back, 0 bases at V and 0 bases at J, with 6 bases in the middle.

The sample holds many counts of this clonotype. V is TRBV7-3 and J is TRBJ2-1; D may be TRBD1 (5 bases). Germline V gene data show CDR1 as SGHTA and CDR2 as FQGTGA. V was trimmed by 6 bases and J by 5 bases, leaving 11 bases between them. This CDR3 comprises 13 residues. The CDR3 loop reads CASRLGVDNEQFF. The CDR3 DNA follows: TGTGCCAGCAGATTAGGGGTAGACAATGAGCAGTTCTTC. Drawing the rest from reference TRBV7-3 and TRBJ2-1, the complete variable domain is GAGVSQTPSNKVTEKGKYVELRCDPISGHTALYWYRQSLGQGPEFLIYFQGTGAADDSGLPNDRFFAVRPEGSVSTLKIQRTERGDSAVYLCASRLGVDNEQFFGPGTRLTVL.

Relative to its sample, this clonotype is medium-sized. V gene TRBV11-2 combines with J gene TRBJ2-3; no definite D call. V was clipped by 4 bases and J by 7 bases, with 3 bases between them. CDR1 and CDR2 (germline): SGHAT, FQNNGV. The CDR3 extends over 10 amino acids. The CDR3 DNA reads TGTGCCAGCAGCTCCTATACGCAGTATTTT. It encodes CASSSYTQYF.

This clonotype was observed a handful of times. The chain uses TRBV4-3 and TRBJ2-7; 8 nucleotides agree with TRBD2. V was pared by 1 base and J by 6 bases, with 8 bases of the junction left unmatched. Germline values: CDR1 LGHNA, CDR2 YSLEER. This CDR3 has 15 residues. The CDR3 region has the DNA TGCGCCAGCAGCCAAGCCAGCGGGGGACAACTCGAGCAGTACTTC. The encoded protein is CASSQASGGQLEQYF.

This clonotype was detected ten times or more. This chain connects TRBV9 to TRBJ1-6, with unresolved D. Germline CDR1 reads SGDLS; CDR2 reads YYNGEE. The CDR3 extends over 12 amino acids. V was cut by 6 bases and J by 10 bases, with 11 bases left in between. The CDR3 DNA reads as TGTGCCAGCACCTTGGAAGGGTCACCCCTCCACTTT. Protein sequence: CASTLEGSPLHF. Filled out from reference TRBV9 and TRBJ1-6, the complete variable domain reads DSGVTQTPKHLITATGQRVTLRCSPRSGDLSVYWYQQSLDQGLQFLIQYYNGEERAKGNILERFSAQQFPDLHSELNLSSLELGDSALYFCASTLEGSPLHFGNGTRLTVT.

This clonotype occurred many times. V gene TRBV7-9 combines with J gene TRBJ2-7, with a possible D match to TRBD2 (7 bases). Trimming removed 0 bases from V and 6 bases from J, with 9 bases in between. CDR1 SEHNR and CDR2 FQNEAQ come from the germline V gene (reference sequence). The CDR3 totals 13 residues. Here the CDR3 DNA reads TGTGCCAGCAGCTTAGCAGGGGGGGCCGAGCAGTACGTC. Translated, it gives CASSLAGGAEQYV.

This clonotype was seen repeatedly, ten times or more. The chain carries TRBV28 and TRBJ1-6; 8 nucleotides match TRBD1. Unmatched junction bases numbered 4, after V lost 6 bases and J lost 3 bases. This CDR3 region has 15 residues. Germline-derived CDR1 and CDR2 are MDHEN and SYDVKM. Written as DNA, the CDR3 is TGTGCCAGCAGGCAGGGGGCAATCTATAATTCACCCCTCCACTTT. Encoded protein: CASRQGAIYNSPLHF.

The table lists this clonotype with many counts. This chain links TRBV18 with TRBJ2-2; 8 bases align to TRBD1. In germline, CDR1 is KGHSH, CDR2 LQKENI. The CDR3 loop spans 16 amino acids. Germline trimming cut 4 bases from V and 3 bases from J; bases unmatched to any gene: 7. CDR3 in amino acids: CASSQDRVGYTGELFF. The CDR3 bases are TGTGCCAGCTCACAGGACAGGGTCGGATACACCGGGGAGCTGTTTTTT.

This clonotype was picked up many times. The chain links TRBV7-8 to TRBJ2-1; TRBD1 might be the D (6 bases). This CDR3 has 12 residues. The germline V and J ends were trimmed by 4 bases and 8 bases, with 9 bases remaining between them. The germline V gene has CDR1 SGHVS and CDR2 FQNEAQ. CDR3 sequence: CASSSQGDEQFF. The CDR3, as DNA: TGTGCCAGCAGCTCACAGGGAGATGAGCAGTTCTTC.

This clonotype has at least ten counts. CDR3 in DNA: TGTGCCATCAGTGATCACAGGGGGTACTACGAGCAGTACGTC. Translated: CAISDHRGYYEQYV. This chain connects TRBV10-3 to TRBJ2-7, with 8 bases lining up with TRBD1. V shed 3 bases and J 3 bases; nucleotides not matched to a gene: 4. The CDR3 consists of 14 residues. From germline, CDR1 is ENHRY and CDR2 SYGVKD.